This TCR beta chain is from a study of blood T cell repertoires in COVID-19. Study-wide background: COVID-19 samples, acute and convalescent, were from the United States, Italy and Spain. PBMCs, B-cell-depleted T cells, or T cells were the source of the cDNA or gDNA that made up the material.

Germline V gives CDR1 MDHEN, CDR2 SYDVKM. The CDR3 spans 16 residues. V lost 6 bases and J lost 6; bases outside the gene matches: 9. The Seattle patients, enrolled during active infection, were followed longitudinally. In the original workflow: Counts of nucleated cells, estimated from reference gene primer amplification, were obtained. The method was immunoSEQ multiplex PCR; TCRdb's version includes in-frame clones alone and lacks a portion of them. The V and J calls and clone size come from that table; D and trimming were worked out from the DNA. The data contain some 390,000 clones, about 89% of them singletons.

J is TRBJ2-2 and V is TRBV28; 11 nucleotides align to TRBD2. Sequencing was carried out using peripheral blood. This TCR was recovered from a woman aged 60 to 75 with COVID-19, enrolled during active disease. The CDR3 loop is CASRHLAGGFPGELFF. The CDR3 nucleotides read TGTGCCAGCAGACATCTAGCGGGGGGCTTTCCCGGGGAGCTGTTTTTT. The full variable domain, completed using reference TRBV28 and TRBJ2-2, is DVKVTQSSRYLVKRTGEKVFLECVQDMDHENMFWYRQDPGLGLRLIYFSYDVKMKEKGDIPEGYSVSREKKERFSLILESASTNQTSMYLCASRHLAGGFPGELFFGEGSRLTVL.